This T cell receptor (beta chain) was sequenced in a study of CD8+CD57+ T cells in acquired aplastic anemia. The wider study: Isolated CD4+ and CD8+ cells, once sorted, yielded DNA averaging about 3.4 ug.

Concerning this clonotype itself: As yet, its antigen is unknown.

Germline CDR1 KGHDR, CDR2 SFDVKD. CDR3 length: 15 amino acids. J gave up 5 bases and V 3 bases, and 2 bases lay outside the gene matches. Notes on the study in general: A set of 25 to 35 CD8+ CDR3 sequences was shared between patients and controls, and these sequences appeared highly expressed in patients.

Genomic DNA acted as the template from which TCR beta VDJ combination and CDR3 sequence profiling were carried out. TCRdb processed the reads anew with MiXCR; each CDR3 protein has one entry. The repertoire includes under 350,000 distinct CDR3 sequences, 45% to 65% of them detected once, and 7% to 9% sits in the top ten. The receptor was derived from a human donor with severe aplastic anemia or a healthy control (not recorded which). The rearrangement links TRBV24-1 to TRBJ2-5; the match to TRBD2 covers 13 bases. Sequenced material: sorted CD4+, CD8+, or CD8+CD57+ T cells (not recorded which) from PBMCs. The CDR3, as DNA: TGTGCCACCAGTGATCCGACTAGCGGGGGGGAGACCCAGTACTTC. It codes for CATSDPTSGGETQYF.